The rows below give T cell receptor beta chains drawn from one sample of a study of T cell clonotyping in hematopoietic cell transplantation. Clones were read by immunoSEQ multiplex PCR, and TCRdb kept only the in-frame ones, dropping some. The sample shows some 50,000 clones, approximately 78% of them seen only once. The material sequenced was peripheral blood mononuclear cells, taken before stem cell transplant. These receptors originate from a man aged 55 to 70 with myelodysplastic syndrome. Some clones in this sample may be carry-over from other donors' samples. The CDR3 runs from the conserved cysteine through the conserved F or W. D genes are given only for firm matches. Only part of the rows carry a size: once, few, many, or a class if the clone is expanded.

>-|-|TRBJ1-2|TRBV29-1
TGCAGCGTTGAGGGGGATTATGGCTACACCTTC
CSVEGDYGYTF
>-|TRBD1|TRBJ2-1|TRBV6-5
TGTGCCAGCAGGACCGGGACAGGGGGCCGAAATGAGCAGTTCTTC
CASRTGTGGRNEQFF
>-|-|TRBJ1-2|TRBV6-6
TGTGCCAGCAGGGACCCCGGGTCATCTAAGGGCTACACCTTC
CASRDPGSSKGYTF
>-|-|TRBJ1-2|TRBV5-6
TGTGCCAGCAGCCTCAGGGGTCTCAGTCCTAACTATGGCTACACCTTC
CASSLRGLSPNYGYTF
>-|TRBD1|TRBJ2-1|TRBV12-5
TGTGCTAGTGGTTTTCCCGACAGGGGTAGGAATGAGCAGTTCTTC
CASGFPDRGRNEQFF
>-|-|TRBJ1-6|TRBV7-9
TGTGCCAGCAGCGCAGGGAACTCACCCCTCCACTTT
CASSAGNSPLHF
>-|-|TRBJ1-2|TRBV6-5
TGTGCCAGCAGTCAGAGACGTACAGGCTATGGCTACACCTTC
CASSQRRTGYGYTF
>-|-|TRBJ1-1|TRBV6-5
TGTGCCAGCAGTTACGGCACTGAAGCTTTCTTT
CASSYGTEAFF
>-|-|TRBJ1-2|TRBV7-3
TGTGCCAGCAGCTCCGGGGTTCAGGGAGGCTACACCTTC
CASSSGVQGGYTF
>-|-|TRBJ2-1|TRBV5-1
TGCGCCAGCAGCCCCCTTAACCCTTTAGGCAATGAGCAGTTCTTC
CASSPLNPLGNEQFF
>-|TRBD2|TRBJ2-3|TRBV5-8
TGTGCCAGCAGCACGGGACTAGCGGGGGCTACAGATACGCAGTATTTT
CASSTGLAGATDTQYF
>-|-|TRBJ2-5|TRBV5-1
TGCGCCAGCAGCTTGGAGGGGCTAGTTGGTGGGACCCAGTACTTC
CASSLEGLVGGTQYF
>once|-|TRBJ1-5|TRBV6-5
TGTGCCAGCAGCCCCGGGCGGGTTGAGAATCAGCCCCAGCATTTT
CASSPGRVENQPQHF
>once|-|TRBJ2-7|TRBV5-1
TGCGCCAGCAGCTTGCCAGGGATCGTGTACGAGCAGTACTTC
CASSLPGIVYEQYF
>-|-|TRBJ1-1|TRBV5-4
TGTGCCAGCAGCTTGGAAGGGTCGAGGGGGACTGAAGCTTTCTTT
CASSLEGSRGTEAFF
>-|TRBD2|TRBJ2-3|TRBV5-1
TGCGCCAGCAGAACTAGCGGGGGGTCTAGCACAGATACGCAGTATTTT
CASRTSGGSSTDTQYF
>-|-|TRBJ1-2|TRBV27
TGTGCCAGCAGATACACAGCCGAACTTTACTATGGCTACACCTTC
CASRYTAELYYGYTF
>few|-|TRBJ1-6|TRBV4-2
TGTGCCAGCAGCCTCACAGGGCAGGGGAGTTCACCCCTCCACTTT
CASSLTGQGSSPLHF
>-|-|TRBJ1-2|TRBV4-3
TGCGCCAGCAGCCAAGTCGACCTTAACTATGGCTACACCTTC
CASSQVDLNYGYTF
>-|-|TRBJ2-2|TRBV6-5
TGTGCCAGCAGTTACTCACGACAGCGCCTCGGGGAGCTGTTTTTT
CASSYSRQRLGELFF
>-|-|TRBJ1-4|TRBV6-5
TGTGCCAGCAGTCCGCCAGGGGCGTTTCGAAAACTGTTTTTT
CASSPPGAFRKLFF
>-|-|TRBJ2-5|TRBV10-2
TGCGCCAGCCGAACCGGGGAGACCCAGTACTTC
CASRTGETQYF
>-|TRBD1|TRBJ2-1|TRBV19
TGTGCCAGTAGTGGAGGGACAGGGTCCGGGGAGCAGTTCTTC
CASSGGTGSGEQFF
>-|TRBD1|TRBJ1-3|TRBV10-2
TGCGCCAGCAGTTGGGACAGCGGAAACACCATATATTTT
CASSWDSGNTIYF
>medium-sized|-|TRBJ2-1|TRBV11-2
TGTGCCAGCAGCTTAATGGCGGGGAGCAATGAGCAGTTCTTC
CASSLMAGSNEQFF
>-|-|TRBJ1-5|TRBV19
TGTGCCAGTACTCTACAGGGTATGGGGGATCAGCCCCAGCATTTT
CASTLQGMGDQPQHF
>few|-|TRBJ2-3|TRBV18
TGTGCCAGCTCACCAATGGCGATTACAGATACGCAGTATTTT
CASSPMAITDTQYF
>-|TRBD1|TRBJ2-3|TRBV5-4
TGTGCCAGCAGCTTGAGTGGGACAGGGACCAATACGCAGTATTTT
CASSLSGTGTNTQYF
>-|-|TRBJ1-5|TRBV6-5
TGTGCCAGCAGTTACTCGCACACCGTCAATCAGCCCCAGCATTTT
CASSYSHTVNQPQHF
>-|-|TRBJ1-5|TRBV29-1
TGCAGCGTTGCCAGGGGCGAGAATCAGCCCCAGCATTTT
CSVARGENQPQHF
>few|-|TRBJ2-7|TRBV6-6
TGTGCCAGCAGTACCTCTTACGAGCAGTACTTC
CASSTSYEQYF
>-|TRBD2|TRBJ2-5|TRBV5-8
TGTGCCAGCAGCTTGGTCGGGACTAGCGGGGCAGAGACCCAGTACTTC
CASSLVGTSGAETQYF
>-|-|TRBJ2-3|TRBV10-3
TGTGCCACCGACGCTTCGACAGTCACAGATACGCAGTATTTT
CATDASTVTDTQYF
>-|TRBD1|TRBJ1-2|TRBV9
TGTGCCAGCAGCATACGGGACAGCCCGTTTAACTATGGCTACACCTTC
CASSIRDSPFNYGYTF
>-|-|TRBJ2-5|TRBV7-2
TGTGCCAGCAGCTTAGTGACTGCCAACCATTGGAAGACCCAGTACTTC
CASSLVTANHWKTQYF
>-|-|TRBJ1-2|TRBV6-5
TGTGCCAGCAGTTACTCGTTCCAGGGCAAGGGCTACACCTTC
CASSYSFQGKGYTF
>few|-|TRBJ2-7|TRBV18
TGTGCCAGCTCTCGACGAACAGGTGTCGACGAGCAGTACTTC
CASSRRTGVDEQYF
>-|-|TRBJ1-5|TRBV6-6
TGTGCCAGCAGACCAGGGTTTGGCAATCAGCCCCAGCATTTT
CASRPGFGNQPQHF
>-|TRBD2|TRBJ2-1|TRBV19
TGTGCCAGTAGTATAGGGACTAGCGGGGCCTACAATGAGCAGTTCTTC
CASSIGTSGAYNEQFF
>-|-|TRBJ2-3|TRBV13
TGTGCCAGCAGCTTGAGACTAGGGAACACAGATACGCAGTATTTT
CASSLRLGNTDTQYF